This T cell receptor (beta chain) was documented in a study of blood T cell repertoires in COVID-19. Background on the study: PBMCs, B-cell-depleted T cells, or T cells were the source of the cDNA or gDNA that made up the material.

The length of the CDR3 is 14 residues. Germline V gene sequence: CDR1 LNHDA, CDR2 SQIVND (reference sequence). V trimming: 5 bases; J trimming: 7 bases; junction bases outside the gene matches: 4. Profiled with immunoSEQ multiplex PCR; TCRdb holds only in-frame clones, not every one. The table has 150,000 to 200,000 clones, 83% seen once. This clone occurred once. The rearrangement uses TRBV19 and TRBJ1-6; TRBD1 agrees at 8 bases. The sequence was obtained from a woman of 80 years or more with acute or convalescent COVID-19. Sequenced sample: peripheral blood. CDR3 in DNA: TGTGCCAGTAGTTTCACAGGGGGGAATTCACCCCTCCACTTT. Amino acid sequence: CASSFTGGNSPLHF.